These 30 T cell receptor beta chains came from one sample sequenced in a study of blood T cell repertoires in COVID-19. Repertoires were generated with immunoSEQ multiplex PCR, while TCRdb's copy carries only in-frame clones and drops some. The sample lists over 250,000 clones; 65% to 90% were seen once. The sequencing input was peripheral blood. Receptor source: a human donor in a cohort sampled during active COVID-19.

This clone turned up a few times. The V gene is TRBV6-5, the J gene TRBJ2-7, with a tentative D call TRBD2 (6 bases). CDR3 length equals 14 residues. Germline V gene sequence: CDR1 MNHEY, CDR2 SVGAGI. Between the trimmed V and J ends, which lost 5 bases and 2 bases, there was a span of 13 bases. The CDR3 region is CASSRGTRAYEQYF. Here the CDR3 DNA reads TGTGCCAGCAGTCGCGGGACTCGAGCCTACGAGCAGTACTTC.

The genes are TRBV6-5 and TRBJ2-7, with 7 nucleotides matching TRBD1. Per germline, CDR1 MNHEY and CDR2 SVGAGI. The CDR3 runs to 13 residues. V was clipped by 6 bases and J by 5 bases; unmatched bases: 7. The CDR3 DNA follows: TGTGCCAGCAGGTATGCAGGGGGTCACGAGCAGTACTTC. The encoded protein is CASRYAGGHEQYF.

The V gene is TRBV2, the J gene TRBJ1-6; D might be TRBD1 (6 bases). Germline-derived CDR1 and CDR2 are SNHLY and FYNNEI. CDR3 length: 15 residues. V lost 2 bases, J lost 6 bases, and 11 bases lay in between. The CDR3 DNA is TGTGCCAGCAGTGAAATGGGGGCGCCTAATTCACCCCTCCACTTT. Protein: CASSEMGAPNSPLHF.

Note on this clone: An end of the junction differs from the germline gene, which may be a read error. The chain joins TRBV18 to TRBJ1-1, with 9 bases fitting TRBD1. From germline, CDR1 is KGHSH and CDR2 LQKENI. The CDR3 length is 14 residues. This CDR3 reads CASSQGAQGTEAFF. The CDR3 DNA sequence: TGTGCCAGTTCACAGGGGGCGCAGGGCACTGAAGCTTTCTTT.

The chain carries TRBV6-5 and TRBJ2-3, with D perhaps matching TRBD2 (6 bases). CDR1 and CDR2 from the germline V gene are MNHEY and SVGAGI. The V and J ends lost 4 bases and 3 bases respectively, with 11 bases between them. CDR3 length: 14 amino acids. This CDR3 reads CASSSRGTTDTQYF. The CDR3 bases are TGTGCCAGCAGTTCTCGTGGGACTACAGATACGCAGTATTTT.

The chain has TRBV28 and TRBJ2-6; weak D call: TRBD1 (5 bases). This CDR3 region has 18 residues. V shed 3 bases and J shed 0 bases, with 15 bases lying between them. CDR1 is MDHEN, CDR2 SYDVKM, per germline. This CDR3 is CASSLWRQLSSGANVLTF. The CDR3, as DNA: TGTGCCAGCAGTTTGTGGCGACAGCTAAGCTCTGGGGCCAACGTCCTGACTTTC. The full variable domain, its missing parts supplied by reference TRBV28 and TRBJ2-6, is DVKVTQSSRYLVKRTGEKVFLECVQDMDHENMFWYRQDPGLGLRLIYFSYDVKMKEKGDIPEGYSVSREKKERFSLILESASTNQTSMYLCASSLWRQLSSGANVLTFGAGSRLTVL.

This chain uses TRBV6-5 with TRBJ1-5, with 10 bases matching TRBD1. This CDR3 comprises 14 residues. The V segment lost 6 bases and the J segment 8 bases; nucleotides outside the gene matches: 7. In germline, CDR1 is MNHEY, CDR2 SVGAGI. The CDR3 sequence is CASSLGQGREPQHF. As DNA, the CDR3 is TGTGCCAGCAGCCTGGGACAGGGGAGGGAGCCCCAGCATTTT.

V is TRBV20-1 and J is TRBJ1-2; TRBD1 might be the D (5 bases). CDR1 DFQATT and CDR2 SNEGSKA come from the germline V gene (reference sequence). This CDR3 is built from 11 residues. CDR3 loop: CKAGSNYGYTF. Here the CDR3 DNA reads TGCAAGGCAGGGTCTAACTATGGCTACACCTTC.

The chain uses TRBV19 and TRBJ2-1; 8 nucleotides match TRBD2. V gave up 7 bases and J gave up 15 bases; unmatched junction bases: 8. The CDR3 runs to 11 residues. Per the germline V gene, CDR1 is LNHDA and CDR2 is SQIVND (reference sequence). CDR3 loop: CASITGTSAFF. The DNA of the CDR3 is TGTGCCAGTATCACCGGGACTAGTGCGTTCTTC.

The chain combines TRBV18 with TRBJ1-4; 7 bases agree with TRBD1. The junction had 3 bases not matched to a gene; V was cut back by 1 base and J by 4 bases. Germline-derived CDR1 and CDR2 are KGHSH and LQKENI. The CDR3 spans 15 residues. The CDR3 DNA follows: TGTGCCAGCTCACCACTTGGACAGGTTAATGAAAAACTGTTTTTT. This translates into CASSPLGQVNEKLFF.

V is TRBV6-5 and J is TRBJ1-1, with D perhaps matching TRBD1 (5 bases). The germline V and J ends were trimmed by 7 bases and 1 base, with 13 bases remaining between them. CDR1 MNHEY and CDR2 SVGAGI come from the germline V gene. The CDR3 consists of 14 residues. For the CDR3, the DNA is TGTGCCAGCACGGCGACAGCGTCGAACACTGAAGCTTTCTTT. This codes for CASTATASNTEAFF.

The gene calls are TRBV24-1 and TRBJ2-1; TRBD2 matches 10 bases. With V trimmed by 3 bases and J by 5 bases, 3 bases remained unmatched. The germline V gene encodes CDR1 KGHDR and CDR2 SFDVKD. There are 15 residues in the CDR3. The CDR3 sequence: CATSDGLAANNEQFF. CDR3 bases: TGTGCCACCAGTGATGGACTAGCGGCGAACAATGAGCAGTTCTTC.

The chain has TRBV7-6 and TRBJ2-1; D might be TRBD2 (6 bases). V was clipped by 6 bases and J by 8 bases, with 20 bases between them. The germline gives CDR1 SGHVS, CDR2 FNYEAQ. The CDR3 consists of 15 residues. CDR3: CASSLGALASDEQFF. The CDR3 DNA sequence: TGTGCCAGCAGTCTTGGGGCCCTAGCGTCCGATGAGCAGTTCTTC.

The V call is TRBV2, the J call TRBJ1-5, with TRBD1 as a possible D gene (6 bases). The CDR3 contains 14 residues. The germline CDR1 and CDR2 sequences are SNHLY and FYNNEI. Trimming removed 4 bases at V and 12 bases at J, with 19 bases between. CDR3 loop: CASSGEQGIGYQHF. As DNA, the CDR3 is TGTGCCAGCAGTGGTGAACAGGGCATAGGGTACCAGCATTTT.

The chain couples TRBV4-1 to TRBJ2-7; TRBD2 matches 8 bases. The CDR3 contains 17 residues. Germline CDR1 and CDR2: MGHRA and YSYEKL. The ends lost 5 bases at V and 1 base at J; junction bases unmatched: 13. CDR3: CASSFRPRTSISYEQYF. As DNA, the CDR3 is TGCGCCAGCAGCTTCCGGCCCCGGACTAGCATTTCCTACGAGCAGTACTTC.

The chain is built from TRBV7-9 and TRBJ1-2; the D gene is possibly TRBD1 (6 bases). CDR1 and CDR2 (germline): SEHNR, FQNEAQ (reference sequence). V dropped 7 bases and J dropped 11 bases, with 17 bases sitting between them. This CDR3 is built from 12 residues. CDR3 loop: CASTVQGGGYTF. Written as DNA, the CDR3 is TGTGCCAGCACCGTACAGGGTGGAGGTTACACCTTC.

The V and J genes are TRBV4-1 and TRBJ2-1; no reliable D call. Germline CDR1 MGHRA, CDR2 YSYEKL. V gave up 0 bases and J gave up 7 bases, with 10 bases separating them. The CDR3 covers 14 residues. The CDR3 bases are TGCGCCAGCAGCCAAGATGTGAGAGCAAATGAGCAGTTCTTC. Protein product: CASSQDVRANEQFF.

This chain joins TRBV3-1 (or the pseudogene TRBV3-2) and TRBJ1-2; D is unclear. Germline V lookup: CDR1 LGHDT, CDR2 YNNKEL (reference sequence). The CDR3 runs to 13 residues. The V gene lost 0 bases and the J gene lost 4 bases, with 6 bases spanning the gap. The CDR3 sequence is CASSQDRIYGYTF. The CDR3 DNA reads as TGTGCCAGCAGCCAAGACAGAATCTATGGCTACACCTTC.

DNA of the CDR3: TGTGCCTGGAGGAGGGGGGGAGGCCAGCCCCAGCATTTT. This translates into CAWRRGGGQPQHF. The chain couples TRBV30 to TRBJ1-5; D is possibly TRBD1 (6 bases). The CDR3 runs to 13 residues. Between the trimmed V and J ends, which lost 3 bases and 7 bases, there was a span of 13 bases. Germline-derived CDR1 and CDR2 are GTSNPN and SVGIG (reference sequence).

This clone came up a few times. This chain uses TRBV2 with TRBJ2-3; 11 bases fit TRBD2. CDR3 length: 19 residues. CDR1 is SNHLY, CDR2 FYNNEI, per germline. After removal of 6 bases from V and 0 bases from J, the junction contained 14 bases not matched to a gene. CDR3 DNA: TGTGCCAGCAGCCGATATTCTGGGACTAGCGGAACTAGCACAGATACGCAGTATTTT. Residues: CASSRYSGTSGTSTDTQYF.

V usage is TRBV7-9 and J usage is TRBJ2-2, with 13 bases fitting TRBD2. The germline V gene encodes CDR1 SEHNR and CDR2 FQNEAQ (reference sequence). There are 17 residues in the CDR3. Germline trimming cut 5 bases from V and 5 bases from J; bases unmatched to any gene: 8. In nucleotides, the CDR3 is TGTGCCAGCAGCCCTAGCGGACTAGCGGGAGTTACCGGGGAGCTGTTTTTT. Translated: CASSPSGLAGVTGELFF.

The chain has TRBV10-3 and TRBJ1-2; 8 nucleotides match TRBD1. CDR1 is ENHRY and CDR2 is SYGVKD in the germline V gene. CDR3 length equals 16 residues. V lost 2 bases and J lost 6; bases outside the gene matches: 11. The CDR3 is CAISEGDRISRHGYTF. The CDR3 coding sequence is TGTGCCATCAGTGAGGGGGACAGGATCTCCAGGCATGGCTACACCTTC.

The gene calls are TRBV10-3 and TRBJ2-7; 13 bases agree with TRBD2. The CDR3 extends over 14 amino acids. CDR1 ENHRY and CDR2 SYGVKD come from the germline V gene. V gave up 4 bases and J gave up 6 bases; unmatched junction bases: 3. The CDR3 DNA is TGTGCCATCAGTGCGGGACTAGCGGGACGCGAGCAGTACTTC. This gives the protein CAISAGLAGREQYF.

The chain recombines TRBV7-2 with TRBJ2-1; the D gene is possibly TRBD2 (5 bases). V gave up 0 bases and J gave up 3 bases, with 9 bases separating them. From germline, CDR1 is SGHTA and CDR2 FQGNSA. The CDR3 extends over 15 amino acids. CDR3 sequence: CASSLASGGYNEQFF. The CDR3 DNA is TGTGCCAGCAGCTTAGCCAGCGGAGGCTACAATGAGCAGTTCTTC. The entire variable domain, with the rest obtained from reference TRBV7-2 and TRBJ2-1, is as follows: GAGVSQSPSNKVTEKGKDVELRCDPISGHTALYWYRQSLGQGLEFLIYFQGNSAPDKSGLPSDRFSAERTGGSVSTLTIQRTQQEDSAVYLCASSLASGGYNEQFFGPGTRLTVL.

CDR3 nucleotides: TGTGCCAGCAGCGTAGGAGGGACAGGGCCCTACGAGCAGTACTTC. Its protein product is CASSVGGTGPYEQYF. The chain employs TRBV9 and TRBJ2-7, with 9 bases identical to TRBD1. V was pared by 0 bases and J by 2 bases, with 3 bases of the junction left unmatched. This CDR3 is built from 15 residues. Germline V lookup: CDR1 SGDLS, CDR2 YYNGEE.

This clone was counted once. This sequence joins TRBV6-6 and TRBJ2-7; 8 nucleotides match TRBD1. This CDR3 has 14 amino acids. Losses at the gene ends were 5 bases for V and 1 base for J; bases not matched to a gene: 4. Germline CDR1 reads MNHNY; CDR2 reads SVGAGI (reference sequence). CDR3 region: CASSAWTGSYEQYF. The CDR3 bases are TGTGCCAGCAGTGCCTGGACAGGGTCCTACGAGCAGTACTTC.

The chain combines TRBV6-2 or TRBV6-3 with TRBJ1-2, with D maybe TRBD1 (6 bases). V was trimmed by 5 bases and J by 0 bases, leaving 13 bases between them. In germline, CDR1 is MNHEY, CDR2 SVGEGT. The CDR3 has 15 amino acids. The CDR3 is CASSPGQKANYGYTF. The CDR3 DNA sequence: TGTGCCAGCAGTCCCGGACAGAAAGCTAACTATGGCTACACCTTC.

This clone was seen only once. The chain recombines TRBV6-5 with TRBJ2-1; D may be TRBD2 (5 bases). The CDR3 contains 13 residues. V lost 8 bases, J lost 0 bases, and 8 bases lay in between. Germline V gives CDR1 MNHEY, CDR2 SVGAGI. The CDR3 region has the DNA TGTGCCAGCTCAGCGGTCTCCTACAATGAGCAGTTCTTC. Translating it yields CASSAVSYNEQFF.

This clone was picked up one time. This chain links TRBV12-3 or TRBV12-4 with TRBJ2-3, with D hard to call. V lost 4 bases and J 8 bases, leaving 10 bases between the germline ends. This CDR3 region has 12 residues. CDR3 protein: CASSSEVPTQYF. CDR3 in DNA: TGTGCCAGCAGTTCCGAGGTTCCTACGCAGTATTTT.

The chain employs TRBV28 and TRBJ2-7, with a possible D match to TRBD1 (8 bases). Germline V CDR1 and CDR2: MDHEN, SYDVKM. The CDR3 spans 14 residues. V was trimmed by 4 bases and J by 4 bases, leaving 14 bases between them. CDR3 nucleotide sequence: TGTGCCAGCAGTTCGACAGGGGAGGGGTACGAGCAGTACTTC. It codes for CASSSTGEGYEQYF.